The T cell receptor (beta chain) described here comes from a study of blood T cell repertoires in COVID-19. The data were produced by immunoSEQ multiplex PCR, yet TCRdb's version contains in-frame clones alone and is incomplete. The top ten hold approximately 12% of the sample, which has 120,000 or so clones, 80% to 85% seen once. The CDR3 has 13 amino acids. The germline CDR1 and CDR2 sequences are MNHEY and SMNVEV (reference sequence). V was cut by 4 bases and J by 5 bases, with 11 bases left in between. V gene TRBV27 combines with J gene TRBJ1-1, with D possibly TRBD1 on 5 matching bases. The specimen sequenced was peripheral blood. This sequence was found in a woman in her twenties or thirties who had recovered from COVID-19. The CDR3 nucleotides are TGTGCCAGCAGTTGGACGACAGTGACTGAAGCTTTCTTT. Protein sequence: CASSWTTVTEAFF.